A single sample is the source of the 3 T cell receptor beta chains below, sequenced in a study of blood T cell repertoires in COVID-19. Assay used: immunoSEQ multiplex PCR; TCRdb lists only in-frame clones, some missing. The table includes about 280,000 clones, 65% to 90% detected once. The sequenced sample was peripheral blood. The receptors come from a woman between 70 and 85 years old with COVID-19, enrolled during active disease.

This clone was counted many times. This chain connects TRBV6-5 to TRBJ2-7, with a weak D call TRBD2 (5 bases). Germline assignment: CDR1 MNHEY and CDR2 SVGAGI. The CDR3 sequence is 15 residues long. V lost 6 bases and J 6 bases, leaving 21 bases between the germline ends. For the CDR3, the DNA is TGTGCCAGCAGACAAGGCGTTCTAGCTTCTGTCGAGCAGTACTTC. Protein sequence: CASRQGVLASVEQYF.

The CDR3 nucleotides are TGTGCCAGCAGCTCGAGACCCCCAGGGCTGTTTTCGGACACTGAAGCTTTCTTT. This gives the protein CASSSRPPGLFSDTEAFF. The V call is TRBV11-2, the J call TRBJ1-1; tentative D call: TRBD1 (5 bases). The CDR3 totals 18 residues. Germline V gene sequence: CDR1 SGHAT, CDR2 FQNNGV. V lost 4 bases and J 3 bases, leaving 24 bases between the germline ends.

This clone was detected only once. V and J are TRBV9 and TRBJ2-7; 7 nucleotides match TRBD1. After removal of 0 bases from V and 5 bases from J, the junction contained 5 bases not matched to a gene. The CDR3 spans 14 residues. Germline CDR1 is SGDLS and CDR2 is YYNGEE. CDR3 DNA sequence: TGTGCCAGCAGCGTAGAGGGGGCGACCCACGAGCAGTACTTC. This gives the protein CASSVEGATHEQYF.